Listed below are T cell receptor beta chains from one sample, sequenced in a study of T-cell memory formation after mild COVID-19. Using its own MiXCR run on the 5' RACE reads, TCRdb lists one record per CDR3 protein. The table includes around 200,000 distinct CDR3 sequences, approximately 16% detected once. Specimen: PBMCs or a T cell subset sorted from them (not recorded which). These receptors all stem from an adult woman who had mild COVID-19 (a few samples of this study predate the infection). Cell type and time point are not known. CDR3s include the opening cysteine and the closing phenylalanine or tryptophan. The D gene is left open where the match is weak. Clone size is given for some rows only: seen once, a few or many times, or a class if the clone is expanded.

V gene: TRBV6-5; J gene: TRBJ2-7; clone size: few; D gene: TRBD1; CDR3 length: 18; CDR3 DNA: TGTGCCAGCAGTTACTCGTCAGGGGGCCATAGGAGCTCCTACGAGCAGTACTTC; CDR3 protein: CASSYSSGGHRSSYEQYF
V gene: TRBV29-1; J gene: TRBJ2-7; clone size: NA; D gene: NA; CDR3 length: 14; CDR3 DNA: TGCAGCGTTGGAAGGAGGACTGTAGCCTACGAGCAGTACTTC; CDR3 protein: CSVGRRTVAYEQYF
V gene: TRBV4-3; J gene: TRBJ2-7; clone size: NA; D gene: TRBD2; CDR3 length: 15; CDR3 DNA: TGCGCCAGCAGCCCCTCAGCGGGAGCGGCCTACGAGCAGTACTTC; CDR3 protein: CASSPSAGAAYEQYF
V gene: TRBV5-1; J gene: TRBJ2-1; clone size: few; D gene: NA; CDR3 length: 12; CDR3 DNA: TGCGCCAGCAGCTCGATGGGCAATGAGCAGTTCTTC; CDR3 protein: CASSSMGNEQFF
V gene: TRBV12-3/TRBV12-4; J gene: TRBJ2-3; clone size: many; D gene: NA; CDR3 length: 14; CDR3 DNA: TGTGCCAGCAGTTTAATGGGGGGCCCAGATACGCAGTATTTT; CDR3 protein: CASSLMGGPDTQYF
V gene: TRBV30; J gene: TRBJ2-4; clone size: few; D gene: NA; CDR3 length: 12; CDR3 DNA: TGTGCCTGGTCCCTAGGAGTGAACATTCAGTACTTC; CDR3 protein: CAWSLGVNIQYF
V gene: TRBV11-2; J gene: TRBJ2-3; clone size: few; D gene: NA; CDR3 length: 15; CDR3 DNA: TGTGCCAGCAGCCCAACCAGGGGATGGACAGATACGCAGTATTTT; CDR3 protein: CASSPTRGWTDTQYF
V gene: TRBV3-1; J gene: TRBJ1-1; clone size: NA; D gene: NA; CDR3 length: 13; CDR3 DNA: TGTGCCAGCAGCTCCCGAGGGAACACTGAAGCTTTCTTT; CDR3 protein: CASSSRGNTEAFF
V gene: TRBV2; J gene: TRBJ2-1; clone size: few; D gene: TRBD2; CDR3 length: 13; CDR3 DNA: TGTGCCAGCATCCCAGGACTAGCGGGAGGTCCGTTCTTC; CDR3 protein: CASIPGLAGGPFF
V gene: TRBV5-1; J gene: TRBJ1-5; clone size: many; D gene: NA; CDR3 length: 14; CDR3 DNA: TGCGCCAGCAGCCCCGGGCAGTTCAATCAGCCCCAGCATTTT; CDR3 protein: CASSPGQFNQPQHF
V gene: TRBV2; J gene: TRBJ2-2; clone size: NA; D gene: NA; CDR3 length: 14; CDR3 DNA: TGTGCCAGCAGTCCACCCTTATGGGGGGGGGAGCTGTTTTTT; CDR3 protein: CASSPPLWGGELFF
V gene: TRBV11-2; J gene: TRBJ2-3; clone size: NA; D gene: TRBD2; CDR3 length: 16; CDR3 DNA: TGTGCCAGCAGCATCCTTAGCGGGAGTGGGGCAGATACGCAGTATTTT; CDR3 protein: CASSILSGSGADTQYF
V gene: TRBV10-2; J gene: TRBJ1-2; clone size: NA; D gene: TRBD1; CDR3 length: 13; CDR3 DNA: TGCGCCAGCACCCCGGGACAGGACCTTAGCTACACCTTC; CDR3 protein: CASTPGQDLSYTF
V gene: TRBV6-5; J gene: TRBJ1-1; clone size: few; D gene: NA; CDR3 length: 15; CDR3 DNA: TGTGCCAGCAGTTACTCGAGGGGTTGGGGCACTGAAGCTTTCTTT; CDR3 protein: CASSYSRGWGTEAFF
V gene: TRBV7-3; J gene: TRBJ1-1; clone size: few; D gene: NA; CDR3 length: 15; CDR3 DNA: TGTGCCAGCAGCTTGGGGGGGAGTCAGAACACTGAAGCTTTCTTT; CDR3 protein: CASSLGGSQNTEAFF
V gene: TRBV29-1; J gene: TRBJ2-7; clone size: few; D gene: TRBD2; CDR3 length: 13; CDR3 DNA: TGCAGCCCAAACGAGGGAGGGTCCTACGAGCAGTACTTC; CDR3 protein: CSPNEGGSYEQYF
V gene: TRBV20-1; J gene: TRBJ2-3; clone size: NA; D gene: TRBD2; CDR3 length: 18; CDR3 DNA: TGCAGTGTCCTACGACCGGGACTAGCGAGGTCTAGCACAGATACGCAGTATTTT; CDR3 protein: CSVLRPGLARSSTDTQYF
V gene: TRBV4-1; J gene: TRBJ2-7; clone size: NA; D gene: TRBD1; CDR3 length: 15; CDR3 DNA: TGCGCCAGCAGCCAAGAGGGACAGGCCTCCTACGAGCAGTACTTC; CDR3 protein: CASSQEGQASYEQYF
V gene: TRBV20-1; J gene: TRBJ1-6; clone size: NA; D gene: TRBD1; CDR3 length: 14; CDR3 DNA: TGCAGTGCTAGAGGGGACAGAGATAATTCACCCCTCCACTTT; CDR3 protein: CSARGDRDNSPLHF
V gene: TRBV15; J gene: TRBJ2-6; clone size: NA; D gene: NA; CDR3 length: 15; CDR3 DNA: TGTGCCACTTGCCTGGACCACTCTGGGGCCAACGTCCTGACTTTC; CDR3 protein: CATCLDHSGANVLTF
V gene: TRBV7-8; J gene: TRBJ2-3; clone size: NA; D gene: TRBD1; CDR3 length: 19; CDR3 DNA: TGTGCCAGCAGCGCCCGACTTAACCAAGGACAGGCCGGGACAGATACGCAGTATTTT; CDR3 protein: CASSARLNQGQAGTDTQYF
V gene: TRBV7-2; J gene: TRBJ2-5; clone size: NA; D gene: TRBD2; CDR3 length: 14; CDR3 DNA: TGTGCCAGCAGCGGCGGGGGGGCCTTGAAGACCCAGTACTTC; CDR3 protein: CASSGGGALKTQYF
V gene: TRBV5-1; J gene: TRBJ2-4; clone size: few; D gene: TRBD1; CDR3 length: 14; CDR3 DNA: TGCGCCAGCAGACGTTTAACAGGGGGCGAGATTCAGTACTTC; CDR3 protein: CASRRLTGGEIQYF
V gene: TRBV7-9; J gene: TRBJ1-2; clone size: few; D gene: NA; CDR3 length: 14; CDR3 DNA: TGTGCCAGCAGCTCTGTAACTTTCGGGTATGGCTACACCTTC; CDR3 protein: CASSSVTFGYGYTF
V gene: TRBV11-2; J gene: TRBJ2-5; clone size: few; D gene: TRBD2; CDR3 length: 15; CDR3 DNA: TGTGCCAGCAGCCCCAAGACTAGCCCGTGGGAGACCCAGTACTTC; CDR3 protein: CASSPKTSPWETQYF
V gene: TRBV3-1; J gene: TRBJ1-2; clone size: NA; D gene: NA; CDR3 length: 13; CDR3 DNA: TGTGCCAGCAGCCTAATGCTTTCCTATGGCTACACCTTC; CDR3 protein: CASSLMLSYGYTF
V gene: TRBV2; J gene: TRBJ2-3; clone size: NA; D gene: TRBD2; CDR3 length: 14; CDR3 DNA: TGTGCCAGCAGCAGACGACTAGCGGGAAGTACGCAGTATTTT; CDR3 protein: CASSRRLAGSTQYF
V gene: TRBV24-1; J gene: TRBJ2-3; clone size: few; D gene: TRBD1; CDR3 length: 16; CDR3 DNA: TGTGCCACCAGTGACGAGCGGACAGGTGGCACAGATACGCAGTATTTT; CDR3 protein: CATSDERTGGTDTQYF
V gene: TRBV29-1; J gene: TRBJ2-5; clone size: few; D gene: NA; CDR3 length: 12; CDR3 DNA: TGCAGCGTTGATGCAGCCACCCTTACCCAGTACTTC; CDR3 protein: CSVDAATLTQYF
V gene: TRBV5-1; J gene: TRBJ2-1; clone size: NA; D gene: NA; CDR3 length: 14; CDR3 DNA: TGCGCCAGCAGCTTGGCAGGGGGGTTCGATGAGCAGTTCTTC; CDR3 protein: CASSLAGGFDEQFF
V gene: TRBV7-9; J gene: TRBJ2-2; clone size: few; D gene: TRBD1; CDR3 length: 13; CDR3 DNA: TGTGCCGGCCGGGACAGGGTGACCGGGGAGCTGTTTTTT; CDR3 protein: CAGRDRVTGELFF
V gene: TRBV12-3/TRBV12-4; J gene: TRBJ2-7; clone size: few; D gene: TRBD2; CDR3 length: 12; CDR3 DNA: TGTGCCACTTCCCCGGGGGGCTACGAGCAGTACTTC; CDR3 protein: CATSPGGYEQYF
V gene: TRBV7-9; J gene: TRBJ2-1; clone size: few; D gene: TRBD1; CDR3 length: 15; CDR3 DNA: TGTGCCAGCAGCTTAACGACAGGGGACTACAATGAGCAGTTCTTC; CDR3 protein: CASSLTTGDYNEQFF
V gene: TRBV10-3; J gene: TRBJ2-7; clone size: NA; D gene: TRBD2; CDR3 length: 19; CDR3 DNA: TGTGCCATCAGTGATCTATGGGCTACGACTAGCGGGAGTAACTACGAGCAGTACTTC; CDR3 protein: CAISDLWATTSGSNYEQYF
V gene: TRBV6-5; J gene: TRBJ2-7; clone size: once; D gene: TRBD1; CDR3 length: 11; CDR3 DNA: TGTGCCAGCAAAGCAGGGGGCGAGCAGTACTTC; CDR3 protein: CASKAGGEQYF
V gene: TRBV7-9; J gene: TRBJ1-4; clone size: many; D gene: NA; CDR3 length: 17; CDR3 DNA: TGTGCCAGCAGCTCAATCAGGGGCGATGCAACTAATGAAAAACTGTTTTTT; CDR3 protein: CASSSIRGDATNEKLFF
V gene: TRBV7-2; J gene: TRBJ2-2; clone size: NA; D gene: NA; CDR3 length: 15; CDR3 DNA: TGTGCCAGCAGCTTAGTTGCCCCGGACACCGGGGAGCTGTTTTTT; CDR3 protein: CASSLVAPDTGELFF
V gene: TRBV10-3; J gene: TRBJ2-7; clone size: NA; D gene: NA; CDR3 length: 11; CDR3 DNA: TGTGCCACCCAACGGGCCTACGAGCAGTACTTC; CDR3 protein: CATQRAYEQYF
V gene: TRBV5-1; J gene: TRBJ1-1; clone size: few; D gene: TRBD1; CDR3 length: 15; CDR3 DNA: TGCGCCAGCAGCGTAACGGGACAGGGTGACACTGAAGCTTTCTTT; CDR3 protein: CASSVTGQGDTEAFF
V gene: TRBV7-2; J gene: TRBJ2-1; clone size: NA; D gene: NA; CDR3 length: 16; CDR3 DNA: TGTGCCAGCAGCTTAGGTGGGGCGGCCTCCTACAATGAGCAGTTCTTC; CDR3 protein: CASSLGGAASYNEQFF
V gene: TRBV2; J gene: TRBJ2-1; clone size: NA; D gene: NA; CDR3 length: 14; CDR3 DNA: TGTGCCAGCAGTGAAGGACAGCGATACAATGAGCAGTTCTTC; CDR3 protein: CASSEGQRYNEQFF
V gene: TRBV12-3/TRBV12-4; J gene: TRBJ2-3; clone size: NA; D gene: TRBD1; CDR3 length: 15; CDR3 DNA: TGTGCCAGCAGACGGGACAGTCCGTTGAAAGATACGCAGTATTTT; CDR3 protein: CASRRDSPLKDTQYF
V gene: TRBV13; J gene: TRBJ1-2; clone size: few; D gene: TRBD1; CDR3 length: 14; CDR3 DNA: TGTGCCAGCAGCCCCGACAGGGCACCTGATGGCTACACCTTC; CDR3 protein: CASSPDRAPDGYTF
V gene: TRBV6-2/TRBV6-3; J gene: TRBJ1-1; clone size: NA; D gene: NA; CDR3 length: 18; CDR3 DNA: TGTGCCAGCAGTCCCGCGGCCGGGGGGGTTTTGTCGAGCACTGAAGCTTTCTTT; CDR3 protein: CASSPAAGGVLSSTEAFF
V gene: TRBV20-1; J gene: TRBJ2-3; clone size: many; D gene: NA; CDR3 length: 12; CDR3 DNA: TGCAGTGCTGGGCGCCCTGGGGGTACGCAGTATTTT; CDR3 protein: CSAGRPGGTQYF
V gene: TRBV12-3/TRBV12-4; J gene: TRBJ1-5; clone size: NA; D gene: NA; CDR3 length: 18; CDR3 DNA: TGTGCCAGCAGTTTAGGTCGCGGGGGCGCGGATAACAATCAGCCCCAGCATTTT; CDR3 protein: CASSLGRGGADNNQPQHF
V gene: TRBV19; J gene: TRBJ2-2; clone size: NA; D gene: TRBD2; CDR3 length: 16; CDR3 DNA: TGTGCCAGTAGCGATAGCGGGCATACGAACACCGGGGAGCTGTTTTTT; CDR3 protein: CASSDSGHTNTGELFF
V gene: TRBV4-2; J gene: TRBJ1-1; clone size: NA; D gene: NA; CDR3 length: 15; CDR3 DNA: TGTGCCAGCAGCCAAAGGGGGGGTGGAAACACTGAAGCTTTCTTT; CDR3 protein: CASSQRGGGNTEAFF
V gene: TRBV5-6; J gene: TRBJ1-1; clone size: few; D gene: NA; CDR3 length: 14; CDR3 DNA: TGTGCCAGCAGCTTTGGCAGGCTTTACACTGAAGCTTTCTTT; CDR3 protein: CASSFGRLYTEAFF
V gene: TRBV15; J gene: TRBJ2-7; clone size: NA; D gene: NA; CDR3 length: 19; CDR3 DNA: TGTGCCACCAGCAGAAAGATTTTGGGCAGCCCCGTGGTTAGCTACGAGCAGTACTTC; CDR3 protein: CATSRKILGSPVVSYEQYF